These 24 T cell receptor beta chains originate from one sample sequenced in a study of T cell responses to AZD1222 COVID-19 vaccine (dated by TCRdb to the early 2020s). The time point label here, explained by the study, means: baseline before first vaccination. Receptor libraries were prepared by the immunoSEQ multiplex PCR assay. The table comes from immuneACCESS by way of TCRdb, which keeps in-frame sequences with V and J called. Part of the clones is missing from these tables; in studies checked, under half for an unresolved V gene and the rest for unknown reasons. Recorded for this sample are more than 75,000 clones; 90% to 95% of them occurred a single time. Together, the top ten hold around 5% of the sample. The specimen comprised peripheral blood, sampled on day 0 of AZD1222 vaccination. The receptors derive from an adult in good health.

The V call is TRBV25-1, the J call TRBJ1-2; the D is unclear. This CDR3 has 12 amino acids. CDR1 is MGHDK and CDR2 is SYGVNS in the germline V gene. The V gene lost 0 bases and the J gene lost 5 bases, with 4 bases spanning the gap. The CDR3 sequence: CASSEYGYGYTF. The CDR3 bases are TGTGCCAGCAGTGAATACGGTTATGGCTACACCTTC.

The rearrangement links TRBV6-5 to TRBJ1-5; D is unclear. Trimming removed 6 bases from V and 4 bases from J, with 7 bases in between. The CDR3 is made up of 12 amino acids. Looked up from germline, CDR1 is MNHEY and CDR2 is SVGAGI. CDR3 nucleotides: TGTGCCAGCAGCAATCGGAATCAGCCCCAGCATTTT. Protein product: CASSNRNQPQHF.

The rearrangement joins TRBV30 to TRBJ2-2; 7 bases are shared with TRBD1. The junction had 9 bases not matched to a gene; V was cut back by 5 bases and J by 6 bases. The CDR3 is made up of 14 amino acids. Germline V gene lookup returns CDR1 GTSNPN and CDR2 SVGIG (reference sequence). CDR3 coding DNA: TGTGCCTGGGGTAGGAAGGGACAGCCCGGGGAGCTGTTTTTT. It translates to CAWGRKGQPGELFF.

The genes are TRBV12-3 or TRBV12-4 and TRBJ2-1; D gene ambiguous. V lost 0 bases and J 6 bases, leaving 3 bases between the germline ends. This CDR3 spans 12 amino acids. This CDR3 is CASSLAGNEQFF. CDR3 nucleotide sequence: TGTGCCAGCAGTTTAGCTGGCAATGAGCAGTTCTTC.

The CDR3 sequence: CASSVAISPYNEQFF. Here the CDR3 DNA reads TGTGCCAGCAGCGTAGCAATCAGCCCCTACAATGAGCAGTTCTTC. The chain links TRBV9 to TRBJ2-1; no definite D call. Germline lookup yields CDR1 SGDLS and CDR2 YYNGEE. The V end lost 0 bases, the J end lost 2 bases, and 9 bases lay between the germline ends. CDR3 length equals 15 residues.

This chain uses TRBV19 with TRBJ2-1; D uncertain. The CDR3 has 15 residues. Between the trimmed V and J ends, which lost 3 bases and 0 bases, there was a span of 9 bases. The V gene's germline CDR1 is LNHDA and CDR2 SQIVND (reference sequence). CDR3 loop: CASSISLSSYNEQFF. CDR3 bases: TGTGCCAGTAGTATCTCCCTGAGCTCCTACAATGAGCAGTTCTTC. Together with reference TRBV19 and TRBJ2-1, the CDR3 gives the full variable domain: DGGITQSPKYLFRKEGQNVTLSCEQNLNHDAMYWYRQDPGQGLRLIYYSQIVNDFQKGDIAEGYSVSREKKESFPLTVTSAQKNPTAFYLCASSISLSSYNEQFFGPGTRLTVL.

V usage is TRBV20-1 and J usage is TRBJ2-1; tentatively, D is TRBD1 or TRBD2 (6 bases each). The V and J ends lost 5 bases and 15 bases respectively, with 17 bases between them. The V gene's germline CDR1 is DFQATT and CDR2 SNEGSKA (reference sequence). The CDR3 is 11 residues long. The CDR3 sequence is CSASRGLQRFF. The CDR3 coding sequence is TGCAGTGCTTCACGGGGGCTTCAGCGGTTCTTC.

V usage is TRBV28 and J usage is TRBJ1-2; 11 nucleotides align to TRBD1. The V segment lost 4 bases and the J segment 8 bases; nucleotides outside the gene matches: 9. Germline CDR1 reads MDHEN; CDR2 reads SYDVKM. This CDR3 is 15 amino acids long. The CDR3 sequence is CASSSPSGQGEGYTF. CDR3 coding DNA: TGTGCCAGCAGTTCCCCCTCGGGACAGGGGGAGGGCTACACCTTC.

The rearrangement uses TRBV6-5 and TRBJ2-1, with 14 bases that match TRBD2. CDR3 length equals 16 residues. Germline CDR1 MNHEY, CDR2 SVGAGI. Germline trimming cut 0 bases from V and 11 bases from J; bases unmatched to any gene: 6. CDR3 residues: CASSYSTSGRAGKQFF. The CDR3 coding sequence is TGTGCCAGCAGTTACTCGACTAGCGGGAGGGCCGGTAAGCAGTTCTTC.

This clone was seen just once. The V and J genes are TRBV9 and TRBJ1-2, with 8 positions matching TRBD1. With V trimmed by 0 bases and J by 3 bases, 4 bases remained unmatched. The germline V gene encodes CDR1 SGDLS and CDR2 YYNGEE. The CDR3 consists of 15 residues. CDR3 loop: CASSVDQGADYGYTF. CDR3 nucleotide sequence: TGTGCCAGCAGCGTAGACCAGGGGGCTGACTATGGCTACACCTTC. Supplemented by reference TRBV9 and TRBJ1-2, the full variable domain reads DSGVTQTPKHLITATGQRVTLRCSPRSGDLSVYWYQQSLDQGLQFLIQYYNGEERAKGNILERFSAQQFPDLHSELNLSSLELGDSALYFCASSVDQGADYGYTFGSGTRLTVV.

V usage is TRBV7-9 and J usage is TRBJ2-5; TRBD1 aligns across 8 bases. The CDR3 is 15 residues long. J was trimmed by 4 bases and V by 3 bases; bases with no gene match: 7. Looked up from germline, CDR1 is SEHNR and CDR2 is FQNEAQ (reference sequence). CDR3: CASSFQTGAGETQYF. CDR3 nucleotide sequence: TGTGCCAGCAGCTTTCAGACAGGGGCGGGAGAGACCCAGTACTTC.

The rearrangement joins TRBV6-5 to TRBJ2-3; either TRBD1 or TRBD2 may supply D (5 bases each). Trimming cost V 6 bases and J 11 bases, with 21 bases left between them. Germline lookup yields CDR1 MNHEY and CDR2 SVGAGI. CDR3 length: 14 amino acids. DNA for the CDR3: TGTGCCAGCAGCCCCGAAGCCGGGGCCTGGGGGCAGTATTTT. It specifies CASSPEAGAWGQYF.

V usage is TRBV5-1 and J usage is TRBJ1-1; 7 bases match TRBD1. Trimming at V came to 0 bases and at J to 1 base, leaving 3 bases not matched to a gene. Germline V gives CDR1 SGHRS, CDR2 YFSETQ. The CDR3 has 15 amino acids. This CDR3 is CASSLGTGTNTEAFF. In DNA, the CDR3 is TGCGCCAGCAGCTTGGGGACAGGTACGAACACTGAAGCTTTCTTT.

The CDR3 DNA reads TGTGCCAGCAGCCAAGATCTTGTTTCCTACGAGCAGTACTTC. It encodes CASSQDLVSYEQYF. This rearrangement joins TRBV3-1 (or the pseudogene TRBV3-2) to TRBJ2-7, with D unresolved. The germline V gene encodes CDR1 LGHDT and CDR2 YNNKEL (reference sequence). This CDR3 comprises 14 residues. Between the trimmed V and J ends, which lost 0 bases and 1 base, there was a span of 7 bases.

The chain joins TRBV6-5 to TRBJ2-7; D ambiguous. Per the germline V gene, CDR1 is MNHEY and CDR2 is SVGAGI. CDR3 length: 14 residues. Deletions cut 2 bases from V and 0 bases from J, with 8 bases between. In DNA, the CDR3 is TGTGCCAGCAGTTACGACAAGGGCTCCTACGAGCAGTACTTC. Translation: CASSYDKGSYEQYF.

In DNA, the CDR3 is TGTGCCAGCAGCTTTTCGACTTATGGCTACACCTTC. It specifies CASSFSTYGYTF. The rearrangement joins TRBV7-8 to TRBJ1-2; no clear D gene. Looked up from germline, CDR1 is SGHVS and CDR2 is FQNEAQ. The length of the CDR3 is 12 residues. Trimming stripped 3 bases from V and 5 bases from J, with 7 bases between.

The V call is TRBV2, the J call TRBJ2-1; no reliable D call. The V and J ends lost 2 bases and 4 bases respectively, with 0 bases between them. Germline assignment: CDR1 SNHLY and CDR2 FYNNEI. The CDR3 sequence is 11 residues long. For the CDR3, the DNA is TGTGCCAGCAGTGAATACAATGAGCAGTTCTTC. Its translation is CASSEYNEQFF.

CDR3 loop: CASSSLTGGGNEQFF. CDR3 coding DNA: TGTGCCAGCAGCTCGTTGACAGGGGGGGGGAATGAGCAGTTCTTC. V is TRBV5-4 and J is TRBJ2-1; the match to TRBD1 covers 9 bases. Germline assignment: CDR1 SGHNT and CDR2 YYREEE (reference sequence). This CDR3 contains 15 residues. The trim removed 3 bases at V and 7 bases at J, leaving 8 bases unmatched.

The chain links TRBV5-1 to TRBJ2-1, with 9 bases lining up with TRBD2. J was trimmed by 6 bases and V by 0 bases; bases with no gene match: 4. CDR1 is SGHRS, CDR2 YFSETQ, per germline. This CDR3 comprises 15 residues. The CDR3 region is CASSLAGGRGNEQFF. The CDR3 DNA follows: TGCGCCAGCAGCTTGGCGGGCGGGAGGGGCAATGAGCAGTTCTTC.

V gene TRBV7-9 combines with J gene TRBJ1-2; D gene unclear. Germline values: CDR1 SEHNR, CDR2 FQNEAQ (reference sequence). The CDR3 contains 16 residues. The V gene lost 4 bases and the J gene lost 4 bases, with 19 bases spanning the gap. DNA for the CDR3: TGTGCCAGCAGCTCAGGAACCGGACGGATACTCTATGGCTACACCTTC. As protein: CASSSGTGRILYGYTF.

In its sample, this clone was seen a few times. The chain carries TRBV30 and TRBJ2-2; 7 bases map to TRBD1. Germline CDR1 reads GTSNPN; CDR2 reads SVGIG (reference sequence). V shed 4 bases, J shed 6 bases, and the junction held 8 bases outside the gene matches. The CDR3 is 14 residues long. In DNA form, the CDR3 reads TGTGCCTGGATAAGGGGGCCAGGAGCCGGGGAGCTGTTTTTT. It specifies CAWIRGPGAGELFF.

This chain connects TRBV5-4 to TRBJ1-2; D ambiguous. The CDR3 extends over 13 amino acids. Germline values: CDR1 SGHNT, CDR2 YYREEE (reference sequence). Trimming took 6 bases from V and 5 from J, leaving 14 bases between them. The CDR3 loop reads CASTLGGLYGYTF. CDR3 DNA sequence: TGTGCCAGCACCCTGGGAGGTCTTTATGGCTACACCTTC.

The CDR3 nucleotides are TGTGCCAGCAGCCACTACAGGGGTCAGGCCTACGAGCAGTACTTC. It yields the protein CASSHYRGQAYEQYF. The chain uses TRBV14 and TRBJ2-7, with 7 bases matching TRBD1. V trimming: 3 bases; J trimming: 2 bases; junction bases outside the gene matches: 7. In germline, CDR1 is SGHDN, CDR2 FVKESK. This CDR3 is 15 amino acids long.

This rearrangement joins TRBV9 to TRBJ1-3; 9 nucleotides align to TRBD1. The junction had 14 bases not matched to a gene; V was cut back by 1 base and J by 9 bases. Germline V CDR1 and CDR2: SGDLS, YYNGEE. There are 17 residues in the CDR3. DNA of the CDR3: TGTGCCAGCAGCGTATACGGCGGGACAGGGACCCCAAGCACCATATATTTT. Its translation: CASSVYGGTGTPSTIYF.